The T cell receptor (beta chain) described here comes from a study of radiotherapy plus CTLA-4 blockade in lung cancer. This clone was seen once. Antigen: not known. A junction boundary mismatches the germline segment, possibly from a read error. TCRdb keeps only in-frame clones here, not all; method: immunoSEQ multiplex PCR. The sample comprises about 97,000 clones, 65% to 85% of which are singletons, and 2.8% rests with the top ten. Study-level points and caveats: Peripheral blood showed expansion of tumor-derived TCR clones after radiotherapy and ipilimumab. Best predicting response, reportedly, were early blood T cell clone dynamics, with interferon-beta.

The CDR3 contains 15 residues. The germline gives CDR1 SGHAT, CDR2 FQDESV (reference sequence). The sequence was collected from a human donor with non-small cell lung cancer who had a partial response to radiotherapy plus ipilimumab. Some clones in this sample may be carry-over from other donors' samples. The sample was peripheral blood, taken from a patient treated with radiotherapy plus ipilimumab. The J gene is TRBJ1-1, the V gene TRBV11-1, with 11 nucleotides matching TRBD1. The CDR3 region is CASTLGQGASTEAFF. In DNA, the CDR3 is TGTGCCAGCACCTTAGGACAGGGGGCTTCAACTGAAGCTTTCTTT.